Below, one TCR beta chain is given with its context. This sample is part of a study of T-cell memory formation after mild COVID-19. Study context: TCR clusters were mostly confined to one donor each.

The 5'RACE method, run with constant-segment primers, produced TCR alpha and TCR beta cDNA libraries (carrying sample barcodes and UMIs). TCRdb used MiXCR to reprocess the 5' RACE reads, holding one entry per CDR3 protein. The data show 55,000 to 75,000 distinct CDR3 sequences, around 30% seen once. This receptor was identified in a man aged 18 to 29 who had mild COVID-19 (a few samples of this study predate the infection). Cell type and time point are not known. The sample taken for sequencing was PBMCs or a T cell subset sorted from them (not recorded which).

CDR3 loop: CASSYQTRSNTGELFF. The CDR3 DNA sequence: TGTGCCAGCAGTTACCAGACCCGATCGAACACCGGGGAGCTGTTTTTT. V gene TRBV6-6 combines with J gene TRBJ2-2; D is unclear. The CDR3 runs to 16 residues. Germline CDR1 is MNHNY and CDR2 is SVGAGI (reference sequence). V lost 2 bases, J lost 0 bases, and 10 bases lay in between.